The sequence of this T cell receptor (beta chain) was determined in a study of T cell repertoires in cytomegalovirus infection. Study-wide context: Public TCR beta signatures provided an indication of both CMV infection and a matching HLA type.

The CDR3 spans 14 residues. CDR1 and CDR2 (germline): SGHVS, FQNEAQ. This clonotype was seen just once. Its specificity is unknown. Relative to the germline gene, one junction end is altered; a read error may explain this. TCRdb called the reads again in MiXCR, with one record for every CDR3 protein. The data show 740,000 or so distinct CDR3 sequences, less than 40% seen once. Findings of the study overall: Carriage of CMV together with the relevant HLA was identifiable through cumulative public TCR beta family frequency. Across the ex vivo response, the dominant clonotypes were HLA-C-restricted CMV-specific TCR beta clonotypes.

This clonotype was sampled from a human donor in good health (CMV status not recorded). Some clones in this sample may be carry-over from other donors' samples. This chain links TRBV7-8 with TRBJ1-1; maybe TRBD1 (6 bases). The sample taken for sequencing was PBMCs. CDR3 loop: CASSKGVANTDAFF. The CDR3 DNA sequence: TGTGCCAGCAGCAAGGGGGTAGCGAACACTGATGCTTTCTTT.